The 5 T cell receptor beta chains below were found in one sample sequenced in a study of CD8 T cells in Susac syndrome. cDNA came from roughly 0.53 to 1 ug RNA primed by random hexamers. One entry per CDR3 protein results from TCRdb running MiXCR on the immunoSEQ multiplex PCR reads. The sample includes about 150,000 distinct CDR3 sequences, roughly 96% of them seen just once. The material sequenced was CD4+ T cells from PBMCs. These receptors all come from a human donor with Susac syndrome.

The chain combines TRBV14 with TRBJ2-7; unclear D gene. V was trimmed by 4 bases and J by 2 bases, leaving 12 bases between them. The CDR3 is 14 amino acids. Germline-derived CDR1 and CDR2 are SGHDN and FVKESK. The chain's CDR3 is CASSPVGRAYEQYF. The CDR3 coding sequence is TGTGCCAGCAGCCCCGTCGGGCGTGCCTACGAGCAGTACTTC.

The chain is built from TRBV12-3 or TRBV12-4 and TRBJ2-7; tentative D call: TRBD1 (5 bases). With 2 bases removed from V and 6 bases from J, the gap between germline ends came to 11 bases. This CDR3 is built from 13 residues. The CDR3 here is CASSLRGTVEQYF. The CDR3 nucleotides read TGTGCCAGCAGTTTAAGGGGCACCGTCGAGCAGTACTTC.

This chain uses TRBV4-2 with TRBJ2-7; D remains unclear. Germline CDR1 LGHNA, CDR2 YNFKEQ. The CDR3 covers 15 residues. Trimming stripped 1 base from V and 0 bases from J, with 10 bases between. The CDR3 nucleotides are TGTGCCAGCAGCCAAGGTTCAGGTCCCTCCTACGAGCAGTACTTC. Amino acid sequence: CASSQGSGPSYEQYF.

This chain links TRBV9 with TRBJ2-1; D possibly corresponds to TRBD2 (6 bases). Germline CDR1 is SGDLS and CDR2 is YYNGEE. This CDR3 region has 13 residues. Trimming removed 2 bases from V and 12 bases from J, with 15 bases in between. CDR3 residues: CASSVPAGTRQFF. CDR3 sequence (DNA): TGTGCCAGCAGCGTCCCCGCCGGGACTCGGCAGTTCTTC.

The J gene is TRBJ2-2, the V gene TRBV15; D possibly corresponds to TRBD1 (5 bases). Germline lookup yields CDR1 LNHNV and CDR2 YYDKDF (reference sequence). Trimming took off 4 bases at V and 3 bases at J, with 9 bases between the two ends. The CDR3 loop spans 14 amino acids. CDR3 sequence (DNA): TGTGCCACCAGCATCCAGGGCGACACCGGGGAGCTGTTTTTT. Translated, it gives CATSIQGDTGELFF.